These T cell receptor beta chains were read from a single sample in a study of T-cell memory formation after mild COVID-19. MiXCR was run by TCRdb on the 5' RACE reads, yielding one entry per CDR3 protein. The sample includes roughly 400,000 distinct CDR3 sequences, about 20% of them seen just once. Sequencing used PBMCs or a T cell subset sorted from them (not recorded which). The receptor source for this set is a man aged 18-30 years who had mild COVID-19 (a few samples of this study predate the infection). Cell type and time point are not known. CDR3s include the opening cysteine and the closing phenylalanine or tryptophan. D genes are given only for firm matches. A row's size may be missing; if present it is once, few, many or a size class.

TRBV28,NA,TRBJ1-5,NA,TGTGCCAGCAGTTTATTTGGTGCGGTTGGGAACCTTTATAGCAATCAGCCCCAGCATTTT,CASSLFGAVGNLYSNQPQHF
TRBV20-1,TRBD2,TRBJ2-1,few,TGCAGTGCTAGAGTAGGACTAGCGGGGGGGTATGGTGAGCAGTTCTTC,CSARVGLAGGYGEQFF
TRBV5-5,NA,TRBJ1-2,NA,TGTGCCAGCAGCTTGGATAGGGGGACGGGAGCTAACTATGGCTACACCTTC,CASSLDRGTGANYGYTF
TRBV2,NA,TRBJ2-2,few,TGTGCCAGCAGTGAAAAGGGGACGAACACCGGGGAGCTGTTTTTT,CASSEKGTNTGELFF
TRBV5-6,NA,TRBJ2-2,NA,TGTGCCAGCAGCTTGCGTGGACACCTTGTCGGGGAGATGTTTTTT,CASSLRGHLVGEMFF
TRBV7-9,NA,TRBJ1-6,NA,TGTGCCAGCAGCCCCGGAGCAGATCGGAATTCACCCCTCCACTTT,CASSPGADRNSPLHF
TRBV7-8,NA,TRBJ1-1,NA,TGTGCCAGCAGCCCACGTCAGGGTGACTTGAACACTGAAGCTTTCTTT,CASSPRQGDLNTEAFF
TRBV6-2/TRBV6-3,NA,TRBJ1-1,many,TGTGCCAGCAGTTATGGGCGGACGACTGAAGCTTTCTTT,CASSYGRTTEAFF
TRBV6-1,NA,TRBJ1-5,few,TGTGCCAGCAGTGGTGGGAACAGGGTCAGCAATCAGCCCCAGCATTTT,CASSGGNRVSNQPQHF
TRBV15,NA,TRBJ2-7,NA,TGTGCCACCAGGGACCATGGACTTTACGAGCAGTACTTC,CATRDHGLYEQYF
TRBV4-3,NA,TRBJ2-5,NA,TGCGCCAGCAGCCAAGACCCTGGCCAGAGCCCTGAGACCCAGTACTTC,CASSQDPGQSPETQYF
TRBV10-3,TRBD1,TRBJ1-5,NA,TGTGCCATCAGTGAGCCGGACCGGGACAGGGTCTATTTT,CAISEPDRDRVYF
TRBV28,NA,TRBJ1-4,few,TGTGCCAGCAGGGGGATGGCTGGGAATGAAAAACTGTTTTTT,CASRGMAGNEKLFF
TRBV5-6,TRBD1,TRBJ1-2,many,TGTGCCAGCAGCCCGCGGACAGGGGCTAACTATGGCTACACCTTC,CASSPRTGANYGYTF
TRBV5-5,NA,TRBJ2-3,NA,TGTGCCAGCAGCTTGGAAGGCCCTCCTTCCACAGATACGCAGTATTTT,CASSLEGPPSTDTQYF
TRBV6-1,TRBD1,TRBJ1-5,few,TGTGCCAGCAGCTGGCCAGGGGGGGATCAGCCCCAGCATTTT,CASSWPGGDQPQHF
TRBV2,TRBD1,TRBJ2-2,NA,TGTGCCAGCAGCGACGACAGGGGCACCGGGGAGCTGTTTTTT,CASSDDRGTGELFF
TRBV4-2,TRBD1,TRBJ1-6,NA,TGTGCCAGCAGCCAAGATAGGACAGGGAAAGGATCACCCCTCCACTTT,CASSQDRTGKGSPLHF
TRBV12-3/TRBV12-4,TRBD2,TRBJ2-5,many,TGTGCCAGCAGTCCGCGGCGGGGGGGCCTTTTCGTCGGGGATCGCGAGACCCAGTACTTC,CASSPRRGGLFVGDRETQYF
TRBV5-1,NA,TRBJ1-2,few,TGCGCCGGCGGGGGTAATGGCTACACCTTC,CAGGGNGYTF
TRBV7-9,TRBD2,TRBJ2-1,NA,TGTGCCAGCAGATACGGACTGGCGCGGGGGGGCCTAACCTACAATGAGCAGTTCTTC,CASRYGLARGGLTYNEQFF
TRBV4-1,NA,TRBJ1-5,few,TGCGCCAGCAGCCAAGACCCCAGGGGCGTACTACATTTT,CASSQDPRGVLHF
TRBV6-6,TRBD2,TRBJ2-1,NA,TGTGCCAGCAGTGGCGGGGGGGCGTCCTACAATGAGCAGTTCTTC,CASSGGGASYNEQFF
TRBV5-6,TRBD1,TRBJ2-2,few,TGTGCCAGCAGGAGAAGGGGGCTTACGAACACCGGGGAGCTGTTTTTT,CASRRRGLTNTGELFF
TRBV6-1,TRBD2,TRBJ2-7,NA,TGTGCCAGCAGTGTATTTAGCGGGGGGACCTACGAGCAGTACTTC,CASSVFSGGTYEQYF
TRBV28,TRBD2,TRBJ2-1,NA,TGTGCCACCCTAGCGGGGGGACCATACAATGAGCAGTTCTTC,CATLAGGPYNEQFF
TRBV3-1,NA,TRBJ2-3,NA,TGTGCCAGCAGCCAAGCTCAGGGCTCCACAGATACGCAGTATTTT,CASSQAQGSTDTQYF
TRBV7-2,TRBD1,TRBJ1-1,few,TGTGCCAGCAGCTTAGTCTTTTGGGCAGGGGGACCGAACACTGAAGCTTTCTTT,CASSLVFWAGGPNTEAFF
TRBV30,NA,TRBJ2-1,NA,TGTGCCTCAAATATTTACTCCTACAATGAGCAGTTCTTC,CASNIYSYNEQFF
TRBV7-3,NA,TRBJ2-1,once,TGTGCCAGCAGCCCACAGCCAATCGGGGAGCAGTTCTTC,CASSPQPIGEQFF
TRBV5-1,TRBD2,TRBJ2-5,few,TGCGCCAGCAGCATTAGCGGGGGGGCGCAAGAGACCCAGTACTTC,CASSISGGAQETQYF